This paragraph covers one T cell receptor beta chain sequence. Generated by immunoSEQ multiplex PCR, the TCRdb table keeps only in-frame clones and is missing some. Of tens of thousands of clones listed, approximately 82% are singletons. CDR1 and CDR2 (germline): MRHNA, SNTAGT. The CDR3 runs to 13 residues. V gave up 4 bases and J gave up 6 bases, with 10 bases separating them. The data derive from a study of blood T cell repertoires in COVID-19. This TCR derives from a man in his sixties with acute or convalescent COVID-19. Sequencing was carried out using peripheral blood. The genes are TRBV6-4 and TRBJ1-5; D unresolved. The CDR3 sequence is CASSVIAGQPQHF. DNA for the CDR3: TGTGCCAGCAGTGTCATAGCTGGTCAGCCCCAGCATTTT.